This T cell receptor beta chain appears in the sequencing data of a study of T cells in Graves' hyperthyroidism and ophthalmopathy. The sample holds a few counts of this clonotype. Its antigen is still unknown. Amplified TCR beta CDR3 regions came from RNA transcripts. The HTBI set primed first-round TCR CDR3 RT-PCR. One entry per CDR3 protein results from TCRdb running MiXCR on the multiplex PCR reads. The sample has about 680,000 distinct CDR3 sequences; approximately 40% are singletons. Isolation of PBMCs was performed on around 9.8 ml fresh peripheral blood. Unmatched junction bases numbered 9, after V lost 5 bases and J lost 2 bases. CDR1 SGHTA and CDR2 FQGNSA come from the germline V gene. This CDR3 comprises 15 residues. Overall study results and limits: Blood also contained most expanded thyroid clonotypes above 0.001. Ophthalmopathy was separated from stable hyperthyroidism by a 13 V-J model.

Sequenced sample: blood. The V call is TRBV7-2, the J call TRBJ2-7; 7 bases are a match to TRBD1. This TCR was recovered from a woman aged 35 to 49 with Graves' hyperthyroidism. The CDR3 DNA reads TGTGCCAGCAGCATCAACAGGGGCCGACCCTACGAGCAGTACTTC. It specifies CASSINRGRPYEQYF.